The rows below give T cell receptor beta chains drawn from one sample of a study of cytotoxic CD8 clonotypes in ibrutinib-treated CLL. Method: immunoSEQ multiplex PCR; TCRdb's copy keeps in-frame clones and lacks some. The table shows approximately 53,000 clones, with less than 85% occurring only once. The sample in question was PBMCs, obtained after 24 months of ibrutinib treatment. Receptors originate from a human donor with chronic lymphocytic leukemia. Both conserved end residues are part of each CDR3. The D gene is left open where the match is weak. Rows may omit the clone size; those that give it use once, few, many or a size class.

once	TRBV2	TRBJ2-3	TRBD2	CARAGGPLTDTQYF	TGTGCCAGAGCGGGAGGGCCCCTAACAGATACGCAGTATTTT
-	TRBV7-9	TRBJ1-5	-	CASSPIGPNQPQHF	TGTGCCAGCAGCCCGATTGGACCCAATCAGCCCCAGCATTTT
-	TRBV19	TRBJ2-7	TRBD1	CACGTGEGEQYF	TGTGCCTGCGGGACAGGGGAAGGCGAGCAGTACTTC
-	TRBV21-1	TRBJ2-4	-	CASSKVLGLAAKNIQYF	TGTGCCAGCAGCAAAGTATTGGGGTTGGCAGCCAAAAACATTCAGTACTTC
-	TRBV28	TRBJ2-1	-	CASSSGIYNEQFF	TGTGCCAGCAGTTCAGGAATTTACAATGAGCAGTTCTTC
once	TRBV14	TRBJ1-1	-	CASSPKMNTEAFF	TGTGCCAGCAGCCCCAAAATGAACACTGAAGCTTTCTTT
once	TRBV7-2	TRBJ2-2	TRBD2	CASRSGTSGLTGELFF	TGTGCCAGCAGATCCGGGACTAGCGGGCTCACCGGGGAGCTGTTTTTT
-	TRBV5-1	TRBJ2-7	-	CASSPGLRGMSSYEQYF	TGCGCCAGCAGCCCAGGGCTAAGGGGAATGAGCTCCTACGAGCAGTACTTC
-	TRBV2	TRBJ1-1	-	CASSVALMNTEAFF	TGTGCCAGCAGTGTTGCACTGATGAACACTGAAGCTTTCTTT
-	TRBV4-2	TRBJ2-7	TRBD2	CASSQEVAGRSSYEQYF	TGTGCCAGCAGCCAAGAGGTAGCGGGGAGGTCCTCCTACGAGCAGTACTTC
few	TRBV27	TRBJ1-2	TRBD1	CASSLEGAHGYTF	TGTGCCAGCAGTTTAGAGGGGGCTCATGGCTACACCTTC
-	TRBV7-7	TRBJ2-5	TRBD2	CASSQGGETQYF	TGTGCCAGCAGTCAGGGAGGGGAGACCCAGTACTTC
few	TRBV4-2	TRBJ1-5	-	CASSDIRGSNQPQHF	TGTGCCAGCAGCGATATCCGGGGGTCCAATCAGCCCCAGCATTTT
-	TRBV5-4	TRBJ1-3	TRBD1	CASSLGPQGATGNTIYF	TGTGCCAGCAGCTTGGGACCTCAGGGGGCAACGGGAAACACCATATATTTT
-	TRBV5-4	TRBJ2-3	TRBD1	CASSLVFGGTGTGTDTQYF	TGTGCCAGCAGCTTGGTTTTCGGCGGGACAGGGACTGGGACAGATACGCAGTATTTT
-	TRBV7-6	TRBJ2-3	TRBD2	CASSQALAGGDTQYF	TGTGCCAGCAGCCAGGCCCTAGCGGGAGGGGATACGCAGTATTTT
-	TRBV5-1	TRBJ1-1	-	CASSFWGGTEAFF	TGCGCCAGCAGCTTTTGGGGGGGCACTGAAGCTTTCTTT
-	TRBV6-5	TRBJ1-2	TRBD1	CAILPRQGDYGYTF	TGTGCCATCTTACCCCGTCAGGGGGACTATGGCTACACCTTC
-	TRBV2	TRBJ1-2	TRBD1	CASSRTGTGAGYTF	TGTGCCAGCAGCAGAACCGGGACAGGGGCCGGCTACACCTTC
once	TRBV20-1	TRBJ2-3	TRBD2	CSQAGQDTQYF	TGCAGCCAAGCGGGGCAAGATACGCAGTATTTT
-	TRBV4-2	TRBJ2-3	TRBD2	CASSQGSSGSLGDTQYF	TGTGCCAGCAGCCAAGGATCTAGCGGGAGTCTTGGGGATACGCAGTATTTT
-	TRBV12-5	TRBJ2-6	TRBD1	CASGLDSGTGGLGANVLTF	TGTGCTAGTGGTTTGGACTCCGGGACAGGGGGCTTGGGGGCCAACGTCCTGACTTTC
-	TRBV28	TRBJ2-7	TRBD1	CASSLGTDYYEQYF	TGTGCCAGCAGCCTAGGGACAGACTATTACGAGCAGTACTTC
-	TRBV7-9	TRBJ2-7	-	CASSSKTLYPPGEQYF	TGTGCCAGCAGCTCAAAGACACTATATCCTCCTGGGGAGCAGTACTTC
-	TRBV5-8	TRBJ2-1	-	CASSFRNEQFF	TGTGCCAGCAGCTTCCGCAATGAGCAGTTCTTC
-	TRBV12-5	TRBJ1-2	-	CASGPFTGYDGYTF	TGTGCTAGTGGTCCTTTCACAGGGTACGATGGCTACACCTTC
-	TRBV19	TRBJ2-6	-	CASNPRVGSGANVLTF	TGTGCCAGTAATCCCCGGGTGGGCTCTGGGGCCAACGTCCTGACTTTC
few	TRBV30	TRBJ2-5	TRBD1	CACSGQGKETQYF	TGTGCCTGCTCGGGACAGGGGAAAGAGACCCAGTACTTC
-	TRBV6-6	TRBJ2-7	TRBD1	CASSAPTGTGGDEQYF	TGTGCCAGCAGTGCCCCCACCGGGACAGGGGGCGACGAGCAGTACTTC
-	TRBV14	TRBJ1-4	-	CASSQRAGPTLEKLFF	TGTGCCAGCAGCCAAAGGGCCGGCCCAACACTTGAAAAACTGTTTTTT
-	TRBV2	TRBJ2-2	TRBD2	CASRSGGNTGELFF	TGTGCCAGCAGGAGCGGGGGGAACACCGGGGAGCTGTTTTTT
-	TRBV6-5	TRBJ2-5	-	CASSARFGRETQYF	TGTGCCAGCAGTGCCCGGTTCGGGCGGGAGACCCAGTACTTC
-	TRBV2	TRBJ2-1	-	CASSVGLDNEQFF	TGTGCCAGCAGCGTCGGACTCGACAATGAGCAGTTCTTC
few	TRBV19	TRBJ1-2	-	CASSIVGRGSYGYTF	TGTGCCAGTAGTATAGTGGGCAGGGGCTCCTATGGCTACACCTTC
-	TRBV5-1	TRBJ1-4	TRBD1	CASSDQGGLGEKLFF	TGCGCCAGCAGCGACCAGGGGGGCCTTGGTGAAAAACTGTTTTTT
-	TRBV7-9	TRBJ2-1	TRBD1	CASSRTGPYNEQFF	TGTGCCAGCAGCCGGACAGGACCGTACAATGAGCAGTTCTTC
once	TRBV18	TRBJ1-4	-	CASSPPAQNEKLFF	TGTGCCAGCTCACCCCCCGCTCAAAATGAAAAACTGTTTTTT
once	TRBV5-1	TRBJ2-5	-	CASSPQRRAEETQYF	TGCGCCAGCAGCCCGCAGCGCCGAGCTGAAGAGACCCAGTACTTC
few	TRBV6-1	TRBJ1-5	-	CASTRGGGPGPQHF	TGTGCCTCAACCCGGGGGGGAGGGCCGGGGCCCCAGCATTTT
-	TRBV28	TRBJ2-7	-	CASRGTLYEQYF	TGTGCCAGCCGTGGGACATTATACGAGCAGTACTTC
-	TRBV9	TRBJ1-4	-	CASSAPSAGTNEKLFF	TGTGCCAGCAGCGCCCCCAGCGCGGGGACTAATGAAAAACTGTTTTTT
-	TRBV5-4	TRBJ2-3	TRBD1	CASRASPGQGVDTQYF	TGTGCCAGCAGAGCCTCCCCGGGACAGGGGGTAGATACGCAGTATTTT
-	TRBV7-6	TRBJ2-3	TRBD2	CASSLSGRRDTQYF	TGTGCCAGCAGCCTTAGCGGGAGACGGGATACGCAGTATTTT
-	TRBV7-2	TRBJ1-3	-	CASSPNSGNTIYF	TGTGCCAGCAGTCCAAACTCTGGAAACACCATATATTTT
-	TRBV6-5	TRBJ2-1	TRBD2	CASSFGLDNEQFF	TGTGCCAGCAGTTTTGGACTAGACAATGAGCAGTTCTTC
-	TRBV30	TRBJ1-1	-	CAAGFPTTEAFF	TGTGCCGCGGGATTCCCGACCACTGAAGCTTTCTTT
-	TRBV7-9	TRBJ2-1	-	CASSRGLDSYNEQFF	TGTGCCAGCAGCCGGGGCCTAGACTCCTACAATGAGCAGTTCTTC
-	TRBV7-2	TRBJ1-3	-	CASSLDGRSGSGNTIYF	TGTGCCAGCAGCTTAGATGGGCGGAGTGGCTCTGGAAACACCATATATTTT
-	TRBV5-5	TRBJ1-5	-	CASSLDRMTPRPQHF	TGTGCCAGCAGCTTAGACAGGATGACCCCAAGGCCCCAGCATTTT
few	TRBV10-1	TRBJ1-2	-	CASSGQDGYGYTF	TGCGCCAGCAGTGGTCAGGACGGCTATGGCTACACCTTC
-	TRBV2	TRBJ1-1	-	CASSTLENTEAFF	TGTGCCAGCAGCACTTTGGAGAACACTGAAGCTTTCTTT
-	TRBV25-1	TRBJ1-4	-	CASSESGISEKLFF	TGTGCCAGCAGTGAATCGGGAATCTCTGAAAAACTGTTTTTT
-	TRBV28	TRBJ2-2	-	CASSLPGPPNTGELFF	TGTGCCAGCAGTTTACCGGGGCCCCCGAACACCGGGGAGCTGTTTTTT
-	TRBV7-2	TRBJ2-5	TRBD1	CASSLALDREETQYF	TGTGCCAGCAGCTTGGCTCTGGACAGGGAAGAGACCCAGTACTTC
-	TRBV6-5	TRBJ1-2	TRBD1	CASSTTGEDYGYTF	TGTGCCAGCAGTACCACAGGGGAGGACTATGGCTACACCTTC
-	TRBV6-1	TRBJ1-6	-	CASSEVWSSYNSPLHF	TGTGCCAGCAGTGAAGTCTGGAGCTCCTATAATTCACCCCTCCACTTT
-	TRBV27	TRBJ2-7	TRBD2	CASRSGRGGYEQYF	TGTGCCAGCCGGAGCGGGAGGGGAGGTTACGAGCAGTACTTC
-	TRBV14	TRBJ2-1	TRBD2	CASSQAGLAAYNEQFF	TGTGCCAGCAGCCAGGCGGGACTAGCGGCCTACAATGAGCAGTTCTTC
-	TRBV4-3	TRBJ1-2	-	CASSSGLGYGYTF	TGCGCCAGCAGTTCGGGGCTTGGCTATGGCTACACCTTC